This T cell receptor beta chain is drawn from a study of T cells in Graves' hyperthyroidism and ophthalmopathy. This clonotype was found many times. The CDR3 regions of TCR beta were amplified from RNA transcripts. Primed by the HTBI set, a first-round RT-PCR was run on the TCR CDR3. Via MiXCR, TCRdb re-called the multiplex PCR reads, giving one row per CDR3 protein. This table has some 400,000 distinct CDR3 sequences, under 20% appearing once. The CDR3 has 14 residues. Germline V gene sequence: CDR1 SGHRS, CDR2 YFSETQ. The V end lost 0 bases, the J end lost 2 bases, and 9 bases lay between the germline ends.

This chain connects TRBV5-1 to TRBJ2-7, with D uncertain. Sequencing input: blood. This TCR derives from a woman under 30 with Graves' hyperthyroidism. The CDR3 spells CASSLEAATYEQYF. The CDR3 bases are TGCGCCAGCAGCTTGGAAGCAGCTACCTACGAGCAGTACTTC.